These 27 T cell receptor beta chains originate from one sample sequenced in a study of cytomegalovirus exposure and HLA in healthy donors (dated by TCRdb to 2016 to 2017). Receptor libraries were prepared by the immunoSEQ multiplex PCR assay. A mixture of 60 forward primers for TCR Vbeta segments and 13 reverse primers for TCR Jbeta segments was used in the multiplex PCR. Drawn from immuneACCESS, this table holds only the in-frame rearrangements with V and J called that TCRdb kept. Clones are partly lost; checked studies trace under half to an unresolved V gene and leave the rest unexplained. The sample includes about 110,000 clones, with around 83% observed a single time. The ten largest clones represent about a fifth of the sample. The material sequenced was PBMCs. The receptors shown here come from a man younger than 45 in good health and CMV-seropositive.

The chain has TRBV4-2 and TRBJ2-2; 8 bases align to TRBD2. Germline V gene lookup returns CDR1 LGHNA and CDR2 YNFKEQ. CDR3 size: 15 residues. The V segment lost 2 bases and the J segment 2 bases; nucleotides outside the gene matches: 1. The CDR3 reads CASSQRTSNTGELFF. CDR3 bases: TGTGCCAGCAGCCAACGGACTAGCAACACCGGGGAGCTGTTTTTT.

This clone was detected only a few times. The junction departs from germline at one end; a sequencing error may be responsible. The chain links TRBV28 to TRBJ1-1; 9 bases fit TRBD1. This CDR3 region has 17 residues. From germline, CDR1 is MDHEN and CDR2 SYDVKM. CDR3 nucleotide sequence: TGTGCCAGCAGTCTCCTCCGTCGGGACAGGGTGAACCCTGAAGCTTTCTTT. Amino acids: CASSLLRRDRVNPEAFF.

The genes are TRBV7-8 and TRBJ1-2; D may be TRBD1 (5 bases). The CDR3 contains 14 residues. V lost 0 bases and J lost 9, with 14 bases in between. Germline V gene lookup returns CDR1 SGHVS and CDR2 FQNEAQ. CDR3 residues: CASSLAEPGVSYTF. CDR3 in DNA: TGTGCCAGCAGCTTAGCAGAGCCGGGGGTAAGCTACACCTTC.

The chain links TRBV6-1 to TRBJ2-4; D is possibly TRBD2 (6 bases). Germline V gene sequence: CDR1 MNHNS, CDR2 SASEGT. The CDR3 is 14 residues long. The V end lost 8 bases, the J end lost 9 bases, and 20 bases lay between the germline ends. CDR3 nucleotide sequence: TGTGCCAGCCGCGAGGCCGGCGGGGTTAGCATTCAGTACTTC. It is translated as CASREAGGVSIQYF.

The chain has TRBV10-3 and TRBJ2-3; 9 nucleotides agree with TRBD1. Trimming at V came to 4 bases and at J to 5 bases, leaving 4 bases not matched to a gene. The CDR3 is 14 residues long. Looked up from germline, CDR1 is ENHRY and CDR2 is SYGVKD. In nucleotides, the CDR3 is TGTGCCATCAGTGTGACAGGGGGGAAAGATACGCAGTATTTT. Translation: CAISVTGGKDTQYF.

The rearrangement links TRBV7-2 to TRBJ2-7, with D possibly matching TRBD2 (5 bases). CDR1 and CDR2 (germline): SGHTA, FQGNSA. The V end lost 5 bases, the J end lost 5 bases, and 16 bases lay between the germline ends. CDR3 size: 14 residues. CDR3 protein: CASSRQTAGNEQYV. For the CDR3, the DNA is TGTGCCAGCAGCCGCCAGACTGCGGGCAACGAGCAGTACGTC.

The rearrangement joins TRBV4-2 to TRBJ1-4, with a tentative D call TRBD1 (5 bases). Trimming took 2 bases from V and 13 from J, leaving 17 bases between them. The CDR3 runs 14 residues. The germline V gene encodes CDR1 LGHNA and CDR2 YNFKEQ. In DNA, the CDR3 is TGTGCCAGCAGCCAATCGGGGGAAAGAGACATACTGTTTTTT. This codes for CASSQSGERDILFF.

This clone was picked up a small number of times. Other nucleotide sequences in the sample specify the same CDR3. The V call is TRBV6-5, the J call TRBJ1-5; D is unclear. V gave up 4 bases and J gave up 0 bases, with 10 bases separating them. The CDR3 has 15 amino acids. CDR1 is MNHEY, CDR2 SVGAGI, per germline. The CDR3 protein is CASSFGLYSNQPQHF. The CDR3 DNA sequence: TGTGCCAGCAGTTTCGGTTTGTATAGCAATCAGCCCCAGCATTTT.

In its sample, this clone was seen once. Other DNA variants within this sample encode the same CDR3. The chain employs TRBV5-1 and TRBJ2-3; D remains unclear. Germline CDR1 reads SGHRS; CDR2 reads YFSETQ. The CDR3 has 12 amino acids. V lost 4 bases and J 2 bases, leaving 5 bases between the germline ends. The CDR3 here is CASSPSTDTQYF. CDR3 in DNA: TGCGCCAGCAGCCCCTCCACAGATACGCAGTATTTT.

V usage is TRBV2 and J usage is TRBJ2-1, with TRBD1 as a possible D gene (6 bases). The V and J ends lost 3 bases and 2 bases respectively, with 11 bases between them. Germline V CDR1 and CDR2: SNHLY, FYNNEI. The CDR3 length is 15 residues. This chain's CDR3 is CASSDPGAAYNEQFF. DNA of the CDR3: TGTGCCAGCAGTGATCCAGGGGCAGCCTACAATGAGCAGTTCTTC.

The chain carries TRBV19 and TRBJ1-2; perhaps TRBD1 as D (6 bases). CDR1 is LNHDA, CDR2 SQIVND, per germline (reference sequence). V gave up 5 bases and J gave up 4 bases, with 11 bases separating them. The CDR3 is 13 residues long. This CDR3 reads CASSGGGGYGYTF. In nucleotides, the CDR3 is TGTGCCAGTAGTGGAGGGGGGGGCTATGGCTACACCTTC. The complete variable domain, with remaining parts taken from reference TRBV19 and TRBJ1-2, reads DGGITQSPKYLFRKEGQNVTLSCEQNLNHDAMYWYRQDPGQGLRLIYYSQIVNDFQKGDIAEGYSVSREKKESFPLTVTSAQKNPTAFYLCASSGGGGYGYTFGSGTRLTVV.

This chain links TRBV21-1 with TRBJ2-7; the table gives TRBD2 as D, unverified against the DNA. TRBV21-1 is recorded as a pseudogene. This CDR3 is built from 15 residues. In DNA, the CDR3 is TGTGCCAGCAGCAGTTCTAGCGGGAGCCGCTACGAGCAGTACGTC. It specifies CASSSSSGSRYEQYV.

This clone was counted only a few times. The chain is built from TRBV27 and TRBJ2-5; 8 bases are a match to TRBD1. The tail of the sequence fits TRBJ2-7 better, so the J call may be wrong. Germline V lookup: CDR1 MNHEY, CDR2 SMNVEV (reference sequence). This CDR3 has 13 residues. CDR3: CASSSTGVGEQYF. The CDR3 DNA follows: TGTGCCAGCAGTTCGACAGGGGTTGGCGAGCAGTACTTC.

Here the CDR3 reads CASSSMGHNNEQFF. In DNA, the CDR3 is TGCGCCAGCAGCTCCATGGGCCACAATAATGAGCAGTTCTTC. V gene TRBV5-1 combines with J gene TRBJ2-1; D unresolved. The V end lost 3 bases, the J end lost 7 bases, and 14 bases lay between the germline ends. The CDR3 spans 14 residues. Per the germline V gene, CDR1 is SGHRS and CDR2 is YFSETQ.

This clone was counted a few times. This chain joins TRBV11-2 and TRBJ2-3; 10 bases are shared with TRBD2. CDR3 length equals 18 residues. With V trimmed by 1 base and J by 2 bases, 9 bases remained unmatched. Germline-derived CDR1 and CDR2 are SGHAT and FQNNGV. The CDR3 DNA reads as TGTGCCAGCAGCTTAGGTGCAGCGGGAGGGCCTTACACAGATACGCAGTATTTT. This sequence encodes CASSLGAAGGPYTDTQYF.

The chain has TRBV9 and TRBJ1-2; D possibly corresponds to TRBD1 (5 bases). Trimming took off 5 bases at V and 5 bases at J, with 19 bases between the two ends. Germline V CDR1 and CDR2: SGDLS, YYNGEE. This CDR3 spans 15 amino acids. The chain's CDR3 is CASRKLPGFGYGYTF. In nucleotides, the CDR3 is TGTGCCAGCAGGAAATTACCAGGGTTCGGGTATGGCTACACCTTC.

The gene calls are TRBV2 and TRBJ2-7; the D gene is possibly TRBD1 (5 bases). V lost 6 bases and J lost 1, with 13 bases in between. The CDR3 extends over 14 amino acids. The germline V gene has CDR1 SNHLY and CDR2 FYNNEI. The CDR3 sequence: CASSPPRVSYEQYF. The CDR3 DNA reads TGTGCCAGCAGCCCCCCCAGGGTTTCCTACGAGCAGTACTTC.

This clone has only a few counts. The rearrangement joins TRBV6-1 to TRBJ1-1, with a weak D call TRBD1 (5 bases). This CDR3 has 13 amino acids. In germline, CDR1 is MNHNS, CDR2 SASEGT. Trimming took off 3 bases at V and 1 base at J, with 6 bases between the two ends. In DNA form, the CDR3 reads TGTGCCAGCAGTGACAGGGAGAACACTGAAGCTTTCTTT. Residues: CASSDRENTEAFF.

The rearrangement links TRBV27 to TRBJ1-2; D uncertain. Trimming shortened V by 2 bases and J by 0 bases, and 7 bases separated the two germline ends. The CDR3 is made up of 14 amino acids. CDR1 MNHEY and CDR2 SMNVEV come from the germline V gene (reference sequence). The CDR3 coding sequence is TGTGCCAGCAGTTTAGGCGGCACTAACTATGGCTACACCTTC. Amino acid sequence: CASSLGGTNYGYTF.

The V call is TRBV28, the J call TRBJ2-2, with TRBD2 identical over 10 bases. CDR3 size: 15 residues. Germline V gene lookup returns CDR1 MDHEN and CDR2 SYDVKM. The junction had 6 bases not matched to a gene; V was cut back by 6 bases and J by 5 bases. The CDR3 DNA follows: TGTGCCAGCAGGCCGCCGACTAGCGGGACCGGGGAGCTGTTTTTT. Protein sequence: CASRPPTSGTGELFF.

CDR3 in DNA: TGTGCCAGCTCGCCCGGAACCGGGACAGGGTTCACCGGGGAGCTGTTTTTT. Translating gives CASSPGTGTGFTGELFF. The genes are TRBV18 and TRBJ2-2; 9 positions match TRBD1. The V and J ends lost 6 bases and 4 bases, in that order; junction bases with no gene match: 12. The CDR3 spans 17 residues. CDR1 is KGHSH, CDR2 LQKENI, per germline.

This clone showed up just once. The rearrangement links TRBV5-1 to TRBJ1-1; D gene ambiguous. The V and J ends lost 1 base and 6 bases respectively, with 10 bases between them. This CDR3 has 13 residues. The germline gives CDR1 SGHRS, CDR2 YFSETQ. DNA for the CDR3: TGCGCCAGCAGCTTGATGGGAGCGGCTGAAGCTTTCTTT. Translated: CASSLMGAAEAFF. Complete variable domain (other parts from reference TRBV5-1 and TRBJ1-1): KAGVTQTPRYLIKTRGQQVTLSCSPISGHRSVSWYQQTPGQGLQFLFEYFSETQRNKGNFPGRFSGRQFSNSRSEMNVSTLELGDSALYLCASSLMGAAEAFFGQGTRLTVV.

The V call is TRBV5-1, the J call TRBJ2-1, with 8 bases that match TRBD2. Germline-derived CDR1 and CDR2 are SGHRS and YFSETQ. Trimming at V came to 1 base and at J to 8 bases, leaving 5 bases not matched to a gene. The CDR3 runs 14 residues. Here the CDR3 DNA reads TGCGCCAGCAGCTTGCGGGAGGGCCCGTATGAGCAGTTCTTC. Translating it yields CASSLREGPYEQFF.

Of note for this clone: The junction shows a germline mismatch at one end, possibly a read error. J is TRBJ1-2 and V is TRBV28, with 9 bases identical to TRBD1. Germline V lookup: CDR1 MDHEN, CDR2 SYDVKM. The CDR3 spans 15 residues. The CDR3: CASSPPGTGSRRVLF. CDR3 nucleotide sequence: TGTGCCAGCAGCCCCCCCGGGACAGGGTCGAGGCGGGTCCTCTTC.

The chain carries TRBV7-9 and TRBJ1-1, with D perhaps matching TRBD1 (6 bases). From germline, CDR1 is SEHNR and CDR2 FQNEAQ (reference sequence). The CDR3 runs 15 residues. Between the trimmed V and J ends, which lost 2 bases and 4 bases, there was a span of 14 bases. CDR3 residues: CASSLPTGISTEAFF. The DNA of the CDR3 is TGTGCCAGCAGCTTACCCACAGGGATAAGCACTGAAGCTTTCTTT.

The J gene is TRBJ2-1, the V gene TRBV4-1; 7 bases line up with TRBD2. This CDR3 has 17 amino acids. The junction had 8 bases not matched to a gene; V was cut back by 0 bases and J by 3 bases. The germline V gene has CDR1 MGHRA and CDR2 YSYEKL. This chain's CDR3 is CASSQDGVAGFYNEQFF. CDR3 sequence (DNA): TGCGCCAGCAGCCAAGATGGGGTAGCGGGTTTCTACAATGAGCAGTTCTTC.

This chain joins TRBV9 and TRBJ2-1; the match to TRBD2 covers 10 bases. Germline assignment: CDR1 SGDLS and CDR2 YYNGEE. Trimming removed 3 bases from V and 4 bases from J; junction bases left unmatched: 4. The CDR3 has 15 amino acids. The CDR3: CASSASGGVYNEQFF. Here the CDR3 DNA reads TGTGCCAGCAGCGCTAGCGGGGGAGTTTACAATGAGCAGTTCTTC.